The 10 T cell receptor beta chains given below trace back to one sample, sequenced in a study of T cells in localized non-small cell lung cancer. Produced via immunoSEQ multiplex PCR; TCRdb's table is partial and in-frame only. The data show almost 65,000 clones, roughly 88% seen once. Sequencing was performed on peripheral blood, taken before any cancer treatment. The receptors here all came from a woman aged 40-69 years with stage I lung adenocarcinoma.

The J gene is TRBJ1-5, the V gene TRBV2, with a possible D match to TRBD1 (6 bases). The CDR3 loop spans 15 amino acids. Germline assignment: CDR1 SNHLY and CDR2 FYNNEI. V was pared by 6 bases and J by 0 bases, with 12 bases between. For the CDR3, the DNA is TGTGCCAGCAGGGAGACAGGCTATAGCAATCAGCCCCAGCATTTT. Translated: CASRETGYSNQPQHF.

V is TRBV7-6 and J is TRBJ1-1; possible D gene TRBD1, 6 bases. CDR1 SGHVS and CDR2 FNYEAQ come from the germline V gene. Between the trimmed V and J ends, which lost 4 bases and 0 bases, there was a span of 12 bases. The CDR3 is 15 residues long. Here the CDR3 reads CASSSETGMNTEAFF. CDR3 sequence (DNA): TGTGCCAGCAGCTCAGAGACAGGAATGAACACTGAAGCTTTCTTT.

The J gene is TRBJ2-7, the V gene TRBV11-2; TRBD2 matches at 10 bases. The CDR3 has 17 amino acids. V gave up 1 base and J gave up 0 bases; unmatched junction bases: 6. Germline loops: CDR1 SGHAT, CDR2 FQNNGV. This CDR3 is CASSLAAGLASSYEQYF. Written as DNA, the CDR3 is TGTGCCAGCAGCTTAGCGGCGGGACTAGCGTCCTCCTACGAGCAGTACTTC.

The rearrangement links TRBV6-5 to TRBJ2-5; D unresolved. Germline V gives CDR1 MNHEY, CDR2 SVGAGI. This CDR3 comprises 12 residues. V gave up 2 bases and J gave up 0 bases, with 1 base separating them. The CDR3 coding sequence is TGTGCCAGCAGTTACGACCAAGAGACCCAGTACTTC. Protein product: CASSYDQETQYF.

The genes are TRBV19 and TRBJ2-4, with 9 bases lining up with TRBD2. Looked up from germline, CDR1 is LNHDA and CDR2 is SQIVND (reference sequence). This CDR3 region has 20 residues. The trim removed 3 bases at V and 3 bases at J, leaving 18 bases unmatched. Here the CDR3 DNA reads TGTGCCAGTAGTATTCCCGAGGGGGGACTAGCTGTTTATGGCAAAAACATTCAGTACTTC. Translated, it gives CASSIPEGGLAVYGKNIQYF.

The chain is built from TRBV6-1 and TRBJ1-2, with D maybe TRBD1 (5 bases). V shed 4 bases and J shed 8 bases, with 23 bases lying between them. The length of the CDR3 is 16 residues. CDR1 and CDR2 from the germline V gene are MNHNS and SASEGT. CDR3 coding DNA: TGTGCCAGCAGTGCCACTTTGAGGGGCAGGACCGAGGGCTACACCTTC. This translates into CASSATLRGRTEGYTF.

This clone appeared a single time. V gene TRBV7-9 combines with J gene TRBJ1-5, with 8 bases that match TRBD1. Looked up from germline, CDR1 is SEHNR and CDR2 is FQNEAQ (reference sequence). Unmatched junction bases numbered 3, after V lost 4 bases and J lost 4 bases. The length of the CDR3 is 14 residues. This chain's CDR3 is CASSYGQGNQPQHF. The CDR3 nucleotides are TGTGCCAGCAGCTACGGACAGGGAAATCAGCCCCAGCATTTT.

The chain is built from TRBV2 and TRBJ1-2; the D is unclear. The germline gives CDR1 SNHLY, CDR2 FYNNEI. V was cut by 5 bases and J by 4 bases, with 11 bases left in between. The CDR3 sequence is 13 residues long. The CDR3 bases are TGTGCCAGCAGTCCGGGCGGAGCCTATGGCTACACCTTC. It codes for CASSPGGAYGYTF. Complete variable domain (other parts from reference TRBV2 and TRBJ1-2): EPEVTQTPSHQVTQMGQEVILRCVPISNHLYFYWYRQILGQKVEFLVSFYNNEISEKSEIFDDQFSVERPDGSNFTLKIRSTKLEDSAMYFCASSPGGAYGYTFGSGTRLTVV.

CDR3 coding DNA: TGTGCCTGGAGTGTACACAGGGTCTATATGCATGAGCAGTTCTTC. Translated: CAWSVHRVYMHEQFF. This chain connects TRBV30 to TRBJ2-1; D perhaps matches TRBD1 (6 bases). The germline V gene encodes CDR1 GTSNPN and CDR2 SVGIG (reference sequence). The CDR3 is 15 amino acids. V lost 0 bases and J 8 bases, leaving 17 bases between the germline ends.

The chain uses TRBV6-4 and TRBJ1-1, with D hard to call. Germline-derived CDR1 and CDR2 are MRHNA and SNTAGT. Trimming removed 5 bases at V and 3 bases at J, with 10 bases between. The CDR3 consists of 13 residues. The CDR3 sequence: CASSTDTDTEAFF. CDR3 coding DNA: TGTGCCAGCAGTACCGACACGGACACTGAAGCTTTCTTT.